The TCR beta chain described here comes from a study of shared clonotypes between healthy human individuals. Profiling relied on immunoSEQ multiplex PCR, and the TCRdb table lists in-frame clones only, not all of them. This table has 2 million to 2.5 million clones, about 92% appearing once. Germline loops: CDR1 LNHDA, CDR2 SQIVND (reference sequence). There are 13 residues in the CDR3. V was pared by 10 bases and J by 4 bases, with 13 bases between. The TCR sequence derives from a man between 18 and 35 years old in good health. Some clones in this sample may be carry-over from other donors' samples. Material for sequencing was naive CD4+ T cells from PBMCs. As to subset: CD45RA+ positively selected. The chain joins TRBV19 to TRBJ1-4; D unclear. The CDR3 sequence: CATRASHNEKLFF. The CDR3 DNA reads TGTGCCACCCGGGCCAGTCATAATGAAAAACTGTTTTTT. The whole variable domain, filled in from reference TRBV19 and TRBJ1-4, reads DGGITQSPKYLFRKEGQNVTLSCEQNLNHDAMYWYRQDPGQGLRLIYYSQIVNDFQKGDIAEGYSVSREKKESFPLTVTSAQKNPTAFYLCATRASHNEKLFFGSGTQLSVL.